This is a list of T cell receptor beta chains from one sample in a study of cytomegalovirus exposure and HLA in healthy donors. Here immunoSEQ multiplex PCR was the method, and the copy in TCRdb shows in-frame clones only, minus some. The table includes 150,000 to 200,000 clones, around four fifths detected once. Sequencing was carried out using PBMCs. The source of these receptors is a man aged 50 to 59 in good health and CMV-seropositive. The CDR3 runs from the conserved cysteine through the conserved F or W. D genes are given only for firm matches. A clone size is listed for some rows: how often the clone was seen (once, few, many), or a class if it is expanded.

clone size,V gene,CDR3 length,D gene,J gene,CDR3 protein,CDR3 DNA
-,TRBV4-1,14,-,TRBJ2-3,CASSQDSYTDTQYF,TGCGCCAGCAGCCAGGACTCATACACAGATACGCAGTATTTT
-,TRBV6-1,14,-,TRBJ1-4,CASTFAVSREKLFF,TGTGCCAGCACCTTCGCAGTAAGTCGTGAAAAACTGTTTTTT
-,TRBV7-9,16,TRBD2,TRBJ2-1,CSSSPMTSGRYNEQFF,TGTTCCAGCAGCCCCATGACTAGCGGCAGATACAATGAGCAGTTCTTC
-,TRBV6-6,11,-,TRBJ1-2,CASSPTYGYTF,TGTGCCAGCAGTCCTACCTATGGCTACACCTTC
-,TRBV4-3,15,TRBD2,TRBJ2-1,CASSQGGGTYNEQFF,TGCGCCAGCAGCCAAGGCGGGGGAACCTACAATGAGCAGTTCTTC
-,TRBV10-3,12,-,TRBJ2-7,CAISESRDPQYF,TGTGCCATCAGTGAGTCTCGGGATCCGCAGTACTTC
-,TRBV4-2,17,TRBD2,TRBJ2-3,CASSQDIVSGGVDTQYF,TGTGCCAGCAGCCAAGATATCGTGAGCGGGGGGGTAGATACGCAGTATTTT
-,TRBV29-1,12,TRBD2,TRBJ2-1,CSVLGSSGEQFF,TGCAGCGTTTTAGGGTCTAGCGGAGAGCAGTTCTTC
once,TRBV11-2,16,TRBD2,TRBJ2-5,CASSLGLGGRGETQYF,TGTGCCAGCAGCTTAGGATTGGGCGGGCGGGGGGAGACCCAGTACTTC
-,TRBV28,14,-,TRBJ1-2,CASGGGGREYGYTF,TGTGCCAGCGGGGGGGGAGGGCGGGAATATGGCTACACCTTC
-,TRBV30,17,-,TRBJ1-2,CAWSPTPPTGPLYGYTF,TGTGCCTGGAGTCCAACTCCTCCAACAGGGCCCCTCTATGGCTACACCTTC
-,TRBV12-5,13,-,TRBJ1-1,CASSEHLNTEAFF,TGTGCTAGTAGTGAACACCTGAACACTGAAGCTTTCTTT
-,TRBV28,13,-,TRBJ1-2,CASSEPVTYGYTF,TGTGCCAGCAGTGAGCCGGTCACCTATGGCTACACCTTC
-,TRBV7-2,15,TRBD1,TRBJ2-1,CASSLGTGVYYEQFF,TGTGCCAGCAGCTTAGGGACAGGGGTATATTATGAGCAGTTCTTC
once,TRBV28,16,TRBD1,TRBJ1-2,CASSLTHRGYGYGYTF,TGTGCCAGCAGTTTAACCCACAGGGGTTATGGCTATGGCTACACCTTC
-,TRBV7-3,14,-,TRBJ2-2,CASSMGQNTGELFF,TGTGCCAGCAGCATGGGACAGAACACCGGGGAGCTGTTTTTT
few,TRBV28,15,-,TRBJ2-7,CASSGLGGGVFEQYF,TGTGCCAGCAGTGGCCTCGGAGGGGGGGTTTTCGAGCAGTACTTC
-,TRBV18,18,TRBD2,TRBJ2-3,CASSPLGLAGGLTDTQYF,TGTGCCAGCTCACCACTGGGACTAGCGGGAGGGCTGACAGATACGCAGTATTTT
-,TRBV4-3,15,-,TRBJ1-2,CASSQGYRANYGYTF,TGCGCCAGCAGCCAAGGGTACCGAGCTAACTATGGCTACACCTTC
-,TRBV27,17,TRBD2,TRBJ2-7,CASSSLQLAELGDEQYF,TGTGCCAGCAGTTCGCTTCAACTAGCGGAATTAGGCGACGAGCAGTACTTC
-,TRBV4-2,15,-,TRBJ1-4,CASSQGYSPNEKLFF,TGTGCCAGCAGCCAAGGGTACAGCCCCAATGAAAAACTGTTTTTT
-,TRBV9,15,-,TRBJ2-1,CASSVGSEAYNEQFF,TGTGCCAGCAGCGTAGGTTCGGAGGCTTACAATGAGCAGTTCTTC
-,TRBV9,15,TRBD2,TRBJ2-2,CASSPPGLVAGELFF,TGTGCCAGCAGCCCTCCGGGACTAGTGGCCGGGGAGCTGTTTTTT
once,TRBV6-1,15,TRBD2,TRBJ2-7,CANSVSGSAYYEQYF,TGTGCCAACAGTGTTAGCGGGAGCGCATACTACGAGCAGTACTTC
-,TRBV4-3,17,TRBD2,TRBJ2-1,CASSPAGGFYSYNEQFF,TGCGCCAGCAGCCCAGCGGGGGGGTTCTACTCCTACAATGAGCAGTTCTTC
-,TRBV28,11,TRBD2,TRBJ2-3,CASTGGGGQYF,TGTGCCAGCACCGGGGGGGGCGGGCAGTATTTT
-,TRBV9,15,-,TRBJ1-2,CASSVSSGGTYGYTF,TGTGCCAGCAGCGTAAGCAGTGGAGGGACCTATGGCTACACCTTC
-,TRBV6-4,18,TRBD1,TRBJ1-5,CASSDSPGQTYSNQPQHF,TGTGCCAGCAGTGACAGCCCGGGACAGACTTATAGCAATCAGCCCCAGCATTTT
-,TRBV7-3,14,TRBD1,TRBJ2-7,CASSPGTGLYEQYF,TGTGCCAGCAGCCCCGGGACAGGCTTGTACGAGCAGTACTTC
-,TRBV7-9,16,-,TRBJ2-2,CASSSQLEGGTGELFF,TGTGCCAGCAGCTCTCAGTTGGAGGGCGGCACCGGGGAGCTGTTTTTT
-,TRBV7-3,14,-,TRBJ1-1,CASSLIRLNTEAFF,TGTGCCAGCAGCTTAATCAGGTTGAACACTGAAGCTTTCTTT
-,TRBV5-1,15,-,TRBJ1-3,CASSFGLQTGNTIYF,TGCGCCAGCAGCTTTGGCCTCCAGACTGGAAACACCATATATTTT
-,TRBV19,14,-,TRBJ1-6,CASSARGGNSPLHF,TGTGCCAGTAGTGCCCGGGGGGGCAATTCACCCCTCCACTTT
-,TRBV6-6,13,-,TRBJ2-3,CASLGRDTDTQYF,TGTGCCAGCCTTGGGCGTGACACAGATACGCAGTATTTT
-,TRBV7-2,12,-,TRBJ2-1,CASSLAQLALVF,TGTGCCAGCAGCTTAGCGCAACTAGCCCTGGTCTTC
-,TRBV19,13,-,TRBJ1-2,CASSIDLRWGYTF,TGTGCCAGTAGTATAGATCTGAGATGGGGCTACACCTTC
-,TRBV30,15,TRBD1,TRBJ1-5,CAWSSGTGSNQPQHF,TGTGCCTGGAGTTCCGGGACAGGTAGCAATCAGCCCCAGCATTTT
-,TRBV13,14,-,TRBJ1-2,CASSSGRVLEGYTF,TGTGCCAGCAGCTCGGGCAGGGTTTTAGAAGGCTACACCTTC
once,TRBV5-1,14,-,TRBJ2-7,CASSLTGYANEQYF,TGCGCCAGCAGCTTGACCGGGTACGCTAACGAGCAGTACTTC
-,TRBV6-6,15,-,TRBJ1-6,CASSPQISYNSPLHF,TGTGCCAGCAGTCCACAGATCTCCTATAATTCACCCCTCCACTTT
-,TRBV7-7,14,TRBD2,TRBJ2-5,CASSLREGSETQYF,TGTGCTAGCAGCTTGAGGGAGGGGTCCGAGACCCAGTACTTC
few,TRBV9,13,-,TRBJ1-1,CASSVDWNTEAFF,TGTGCCAGCAGCGTGGACTGGAACACTGAAGCTTTCTTT
few,TRBV7-6,14,-,TRBJ1-4,CASSPSTGNEKLFF,TGTGCCAGCAGCCCCTCCACGGGTAATGAAAAACTGTTTTTT
-,TRBV10-3,14,-,TRBJ1-4,CAISPTATNEKLFF,TGTGCCATCAGTCCGACAGCAACTAATGAAAAGCTGTTTTTT
-,TRBV28,10,-,TRBJ1-2,CASSSDGYTF,TGTGCCAGCAGCTCTGATGGCTACACCTTC
-,TRBV25-1,14,TRBD1,TRBJ1-1,CASSRDSPVFGAFF,TGTGCCAGCAGCCGGGACAGTCCTGTTTTTGGCGCTTTCTTT
-,TRBV27,14,-,TRBJ2-7,CASSWQGPTYEQYF,TGTGCCAGCAGTTGGCAGGGGCCTACCTACGAGCAGTACTTC
-,TRBV7-6,18,-,TRBJ2-3,CASSLWLREEGVTDTQYF,TGTGCCAGCAGCTTATGGTTACGCGAAGAGGGGGTAACAGATACGCAGTATTTT
once,TRBV15,16,-,TRBJ1-4,CATSKWDTATNEKLFF,TGTGCCACCAGCAAGTGGGACACTGCAACTAATGAAAAACTGTTTTTT
-,TRBV5-4,18,TRBD1,TRBJ1-3,CASSLGLGGASSGNTIYF,TGTGCCAGCAGCTTGGGATTAGGGGGCGCTTCCTCTGGAAACACCATATATTTT
-,TRBV19,16,-,TRBJ1-5,CASSATGPGINQPQHF,TGTGCCAGTAGTGCTACAGGTCCTGGCATTAATCAGCCCCAGCATTTT
-,TRBV7-2,13,-,TRBJ2-3,CASSADFRDTQYF,TGTGCCAGCAGCGCAGACTTTAGGGATACGCAGTATTTT